This TCR beta chain is from a study of T cell repertoires in cytomegalovirus infection. On the study more broadly: A matching HLA type, together with CMV infection, was signaled by public TCR beta signatures. Points from the study as a whole: Public TCR beta family frequency separated CMV-and-HLA carriers, including in an independent cohort. CMV-specific TCR beta clonotypes restricted by HLA-C dominated the ex vivo response.

TCRdb re-called the reads with MiXCR, one entry per CDR3 protein. The table includes almost 550,000 distinct CDR3 sequences, about 15% detected once. Germline V CDR1 and CDR2: SGHTA, FQGTGA. This CDR3 comprises 14 residues. The germline V and J ends were trimmed by 3 bases and 5 bases, with 11 bases remaining between them. This clonotype was detected ten times or more. What it binds is not known. The rearrangement uses TRBV7-3 and TRBJ2-1; possibly TRBD2 for D (5 bases). The sequencing sample was made of CD8+ T cells from PBMCs. The sequence was collected from a human donor in good health (CMV status not recorded). Some clones in this sample may be carry-over from other donors' samples. CDR3 nucleotide sequence: TGTGCCAGCAGCTTGCAGACCGGGAACAATGAGCAGTTCTTC. Translated: CASSLQTGNNEQFF.